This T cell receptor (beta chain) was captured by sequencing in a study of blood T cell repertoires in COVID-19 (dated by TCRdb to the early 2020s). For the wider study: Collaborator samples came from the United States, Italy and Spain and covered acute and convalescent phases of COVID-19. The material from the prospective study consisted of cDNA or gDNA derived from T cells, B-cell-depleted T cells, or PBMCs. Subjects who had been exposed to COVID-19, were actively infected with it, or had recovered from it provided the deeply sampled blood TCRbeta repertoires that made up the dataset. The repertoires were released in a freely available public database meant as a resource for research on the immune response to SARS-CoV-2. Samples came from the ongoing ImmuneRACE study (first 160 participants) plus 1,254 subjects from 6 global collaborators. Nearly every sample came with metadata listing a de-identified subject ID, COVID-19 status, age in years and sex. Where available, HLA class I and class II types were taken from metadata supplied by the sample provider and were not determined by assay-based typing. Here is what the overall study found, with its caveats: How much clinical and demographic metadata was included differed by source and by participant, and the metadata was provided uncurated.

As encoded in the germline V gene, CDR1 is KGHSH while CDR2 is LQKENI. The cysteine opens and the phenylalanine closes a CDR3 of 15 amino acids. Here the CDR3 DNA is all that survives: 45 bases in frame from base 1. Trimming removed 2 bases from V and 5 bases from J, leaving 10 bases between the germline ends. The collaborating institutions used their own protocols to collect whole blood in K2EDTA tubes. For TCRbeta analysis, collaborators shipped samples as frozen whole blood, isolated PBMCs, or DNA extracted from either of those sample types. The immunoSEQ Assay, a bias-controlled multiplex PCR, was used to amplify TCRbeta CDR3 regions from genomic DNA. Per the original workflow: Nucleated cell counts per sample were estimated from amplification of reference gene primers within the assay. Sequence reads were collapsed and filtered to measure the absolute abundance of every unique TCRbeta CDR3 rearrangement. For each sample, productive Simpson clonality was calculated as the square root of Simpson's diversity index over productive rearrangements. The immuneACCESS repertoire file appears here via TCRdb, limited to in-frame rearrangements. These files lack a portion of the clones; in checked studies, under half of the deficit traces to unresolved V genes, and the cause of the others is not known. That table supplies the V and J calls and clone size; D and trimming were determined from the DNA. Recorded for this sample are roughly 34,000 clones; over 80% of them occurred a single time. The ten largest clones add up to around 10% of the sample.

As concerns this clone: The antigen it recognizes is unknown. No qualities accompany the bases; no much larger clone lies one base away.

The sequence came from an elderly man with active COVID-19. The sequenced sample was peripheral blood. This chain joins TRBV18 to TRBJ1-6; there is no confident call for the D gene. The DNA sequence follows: TGTGCCAGCTCACCAAGCGTTCGAGATAATTCACCCCTCCACTTT. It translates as CASSPSVRDNSPLHF. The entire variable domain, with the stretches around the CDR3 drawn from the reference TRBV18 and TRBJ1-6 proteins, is NAGVMQNPRHLVRRRGQEARLRCSPMKGHSHVYWYRQLPEEGLKFMVYLQKENIIDESGMPKERFSAEFPKEGPSILRIQQVVRGDSAAYFCASSPSVRDNSPLHFGNGTRLTVT.